One T cell receptor beta chain is described in this entry. The data belong to a study of blood T cell repertoires in COVID-19. Across the study: Samples representing acute and convalescent COVID-19 were sourced from the United States, Italy and Spain. Nucleic acid was either cDNA or gDNA, and it came from T cells, B-cell-depleted T cells, or PBMCs.

Germline lookup yields CDR1 SGHAT and CDR2 FQNNGV. The CDR3 is made up of 15 amino acids. V lost 5 bases, J lost 3 bases, and 14 bases lay in between. Generated by immunoSEQ multiplex PCR, the TCRdb table keeps only in-frame clones and is missing some. The table includes over 200,000 clones, around 78% detected once. This sequence originates from a woman in her sixties or seventies with active or convalescent COVID-19. V and J are TRBV11-2 and TRBJ2-1; the D is unclear. The source material was peripheral blood. In DNA form, the CDR3 reads TGTGCCAGCAGCCCGCGCCCCAATAACTACAATGAGCAGTTCTTC. Translation: CASSPRPNNYNEQFF.